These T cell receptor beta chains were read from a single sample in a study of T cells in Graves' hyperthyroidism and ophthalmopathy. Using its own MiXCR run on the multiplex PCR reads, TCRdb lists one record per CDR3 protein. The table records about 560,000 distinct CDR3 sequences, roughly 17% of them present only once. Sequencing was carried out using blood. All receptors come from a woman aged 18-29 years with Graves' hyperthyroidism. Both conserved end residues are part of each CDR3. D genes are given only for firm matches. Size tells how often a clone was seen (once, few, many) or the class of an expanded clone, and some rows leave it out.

CDR3aa: CSAPRQGGSYGYTF
CDR3nt: TGCAGTGCTCCCCGACAGGGCGGAAGCTATGGCTACACCTTC
d_gene: TRBD1
j_gene: TRBJ1-2
abundance: many
v_gene: TRBV20-1

CDR3aa: CASGWTGVSGANVLTF
CDR3nt: TGTGCTAGTGGTTGGACAGGGGTCTCTGGGGCCAACGTCCTGACTTTC
d_gene: TRBD1
j_gene: TRBJ2-6
abundance: few
v_gene: TRBV12-5

CDR3aa: CTSSLMAGPLYGYTF
CDR3nt: TGCACCAGCAGCTTGATGGCAGGGCCCCTGTATGGCTACACCTTC
d_gene: NA
j_gene: TRBJ1-2
abundance: NA
v_gene: TRBV5-1

CDR3aa: CSASRLLYEQYF
CDR3nt: TGCAGTGCTAGTAGACTCCTTTACGAGCAGTACTTC
d_gene: NA
j_gene: TRBJ2-7
abundance: NA
v_gene: TRBV20-1

CDR3aa: CASSYSASGGYEQYF
CDR3nt: TGTGCCAGCAGTTACTCGGCTAGCGGGGGCTACGAGCAGTACTTC
d_gene: TRBD2
j_gene: TRBJ2-7
abundance: many
v_gene: TRBV6-2/TRBV6-3

CDR3aa: CSAIARQGMGSPLHF
CDR3nt: TGCAGTGCCATCGCCAGGCAGGGAATGGGCTCACCCCTCCACTTT
d_gene: NA
j_gene: TRBJ1-6
abundance: few
v_gene: TRBV20-1

CDR3aa: CASSQDRGGHGELFF
CDR3nt: TGCGCCAGCAGCCAAGATCGAGGGGGTCACGGGGAGCTGTTTTTT
d_gene: NA
j_gene: TRBJ2-2
abundance: few
v_gene: TRBV4-3

CDR3aa: CASSQGRLAGAHKQETQYF
CDR3nt: TGCGCCAGCAGCCAAGGGCGTCTAGCGGGGGCCCATAAACAAGAGACCCAGTACTTC
d_gene: TRBD2
j_gene: TRBJ2-5
abundance: few
v_gene: TRBV4-1

CDR3aa: CASGRDYGTEAFF
CDR3nt: TGTGCCAGCGGCCGGGACTACGGCACTGAAGCTTTCTTT
d_gene: NA
j_gene: TRBJ1-1
abundance: few
v_gene: TRBV25-1

CDR3aa: CASSYSLTGVTGELFF
CDR3nt: TGTGCCAGCAGTTACAGCCTGACAGGGGTCACCGGGGAGCTGTTTTTT
d_gene: TRBD1
j_gene: TRBJ2-2
abundance: NA
v_gene: TRBV6-5

CDR3aa: CASSNRRDNSPLHF
CDR3nt: TGTGCCAGCAGTAACCGCCGGGATAATTCACCCCTCCACTTT
d_gene: NA
j_gene: TRBJ1-6
abundance: many
v_gene: TRBV12-3/TRBV12-4

CDR3aa: CASSLVGAPDTQYF
CDR3nt: TGCGCCAGCAGCTTGGTCGGGGCCCCAGATACGCAGTATTTT
d_gene: NA
j_gene: TRBJ2-3
abundance: many
v_gene: TRBV5-1

CDR3aa: CASSPNGPGTGTWAFF
CDR3nt: TGTGCCAGCTCACCGAACGGTCCCGGGACAGGGACATGGGCTTTCTTT
d_gene: TRBD1
j_gene: TRBJ1-1
abundance: NA
v_gene: TRBV18

CDR3aa: CASSGHGTSGRYEQYF
CDR3nt: TGTGCCAGTAGTGGGCACGGGACTAGCGGGAGATACGAGCAGTACTTC
d_gene: TRBD2
j_gene: TRBJ2-7
abundance: few
v_gene: TRBV19

CDR3aa: CATSDSRGRANEQFF
CDR3nt: TGTGCCACCAGTGATTCTCGCGGGAGGGCCAATGAGCAGTTCTTC
d_gene: TRBD2
j_gene: TRBJ2-1
abundance: many
v_gene: TRBV24-1

CDR3aa: CAWTSGSYEQFF
CDR3nt: TGTGCCTGGACTAGCGGGAGCTATGAGCAGTTCTTC
d_gene: TRBD2
j_gene: TRBJ2-1
abundance: many
v_gene: TRBV30

CDR3aa: CASSPGPYTGELFF
CDR3nt: TGTGCCAGCAGCCCGGGACCGTACACCGGGGAGCTGTTTTTT
d_gene: NA
j_gene: TRBJ2-2
abundance: many
v_gene: TRBV7-9

CDR3aa: CSAGRQGASYEQYF
CDR3nt: TGCAGTGCCGGACGACAGGGGGCATCCTACGAGCAGTACTTC
d_gene: TRBD1
j_gene: TRBJ2-7
abundance: NA
v_gene: TRBV20-1

CDR3aa: CASSTLSHLTVGYGYTF
CDR3nt: TGTGCCAGCAGTACACTTTCTCACCTGACAGTCGGCTATGGCTACACCTTC
d_gene: NA
j_gene: TRBJ1-2
abundance: NA
v_gene: TRBV6-1

CDR3aa: CASSQVSLGYGYTF
CDR3nt: TGTGCCAGCAGCCAAGTTTCTCTGGGGTATGGCTACACCTTC
d_gene: NA
j_gene: TRBJ1-2
abundance: many
v_gene: TRBV3-1

CDR3aa: CASSIKQRGYGYTF
CDR3nt: TGTGCCAGCAGTATAAAACAGAGGGGCTATGGCTACACCTTC
d_gene: NA
j_gene: TRBJ1-2
abundance: NA
v_gene: TRBV28

CDR3aa: CASSYRGRSNNSPLHF
CDR3nt: TGTGCCAGCTCTTACAGGGGGAGATCTAATAATTCACCCCTCCACTTT
d_gene: TRBD1
j_gene: TRBJ1-6
abundance: NA
v_gene: TRBV18

CDR3aa: CASNPLGQTGYAFF
CDR3nt: TGTGCCAGTAATCCCTTGGGACAGACGGGGTACGCTTTCTTT
d_gene: TRBD1
j_gene: TRBJ1-1
abundance: NA
v_gene: TRBV12-3/TRBV12-4

CDR3aa: CSARDGGRAYKETQYF
CDR3nt: TGCAGTGCTAGAGATGGCGGCAGGGCGTATAAAGAGACCCAGTACTTC
d_gene: NA
j_gene: TRBJ2-5
abundance: many
v_gene: TRBV20-1

CDR3aa: CASSRSTSRSTDTQYF
CDR3nt: TGTGCCAGCTCACGCTCGACTAGCCGGAGCACAGATACGCAGTATTTT
d_gene: TRBD2
j_gene: TRBJ2-3
abundance: few
v_gene: TRBV18

CDR3aa: CASSKGAWSYEQYF
CDR3nt: TGTGCCAGTAGTAAGGGGGCTTGGTCCTACGAGCAGTACTTC
d_gene: TRBD1
j_gene: TRBJ2-7
abundance: NA
v_gene: TRBV19

CDR3aa: CASLKASGGTYEQYF
CDR3nt: TGTGCCAGCCTGAAGGCTAGCGGGGGGACCTACGAGCAGTACTTC
d_gene: TRBD2
j_gene: TRBJ2-7
abundance: many
v_gene: TRBV2

CDR3aa: CASSYSELLETQYF
CDR3nt: TGTGCCAGCAGTTACTCAGAACTTCTTGAGACCCAGTACTTC
d_gene: NA
j_gene: TRBJ2-5
abundance: many
v_gene: TRBV6-6

CDR3aa: CASTFGGRNYNEQFF
CDR3nt: TGTGCCAGCACCTTCGGCGGGAGGAATTACAATGAGCAGTTCTTC
d_gene: TRBD2
j_gene: TRBJ2-1
abundance: many
v_gene: TRBV7-2

CDR3aa: CASSGYTDTQYF
CDR3nt: TGCGCCAGCAGCGGATACACAGATACGCAGTATTTT
d_gene: NA
j_gene: TRBJ2-3
abundance: many
v_gene: TRBV5-1

CDR3aa: CSAVDRDEAFF
CDR3nt: TGCAGTGCCGTGGACAGAGACGAAGCTTTCTTT
d_gene: NA
j_gene: TRBJ1-1
abundance: NA
v_gene: TRBV20-1

CDR3aa: CASSIDGGGAEAFF
CDR3nt: TGTGCCAGTAGTATAGATGGAGGGGGCGCTGAAGCTTTCTTT
d_gene: TRBD1
j_gene: TRBJ1-1
abundance: NA
v_gene: TRBV19

CDR3aa: CASSTARGNTDTQYF
CDR3nt: TGTGCCAGCAGTACCGCCAGGGGCAACACAGATACGCAGTATTTT
d_gene: NA
j_gene: TRBJ2-3
abundance: many
v_gene: TRBV6-1

CDR3aa: CSVGQGIGPGANVLTF
CDR3nt: TGCAGCGTGGGACAGGGGATAGGCCCTGGGGCCAACGTCCTGACTTTC
d_gene: TRBD1
j_gene: TRBJ2-6
abundance: NA
v_gene: TRBV29-1

CDR3aa: CSARASTGYEQYF
CDR3nt: TGCAGTGCTAGAGCTTCGACCGGCTACGAGCAGTACTTC
d_gene: NA
j_gene: TRBJ2-7
abundance: NA
v_gene: TRBV20-1

CDR3aa: CASSPDRGQYF
CDR3nt: TGTGCCAGCAGTCCCGACAGGGGGCAGTACTTC
d_gene: TRBD1
j_gene: TRBJ2-7
abundance: many
v_gene: TRBV28